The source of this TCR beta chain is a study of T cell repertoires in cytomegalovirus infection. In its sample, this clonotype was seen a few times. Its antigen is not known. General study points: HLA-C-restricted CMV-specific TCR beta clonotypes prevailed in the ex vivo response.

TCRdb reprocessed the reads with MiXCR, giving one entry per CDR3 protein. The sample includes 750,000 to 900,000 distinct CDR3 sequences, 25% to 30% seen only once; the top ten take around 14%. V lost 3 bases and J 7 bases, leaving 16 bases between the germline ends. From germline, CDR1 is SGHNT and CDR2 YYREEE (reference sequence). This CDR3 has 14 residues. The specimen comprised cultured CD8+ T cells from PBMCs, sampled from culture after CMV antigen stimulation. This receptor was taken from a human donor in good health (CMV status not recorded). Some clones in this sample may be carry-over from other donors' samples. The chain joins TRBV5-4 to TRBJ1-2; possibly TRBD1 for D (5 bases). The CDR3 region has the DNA TGTGCCAGCAGCTACCCCTCAGGGATCTCTGGCTACACCTTC. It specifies CASSYPSGISGYTF.